A few counts support the clone carrying this T cell receptor beta chain. The source of the sample is a study of cytomegalovirus exposure and HLA in healthy donors. The PCR employed 60 Vbeta primers together with 13 Jbeta primers. Some clones are missing from TCRdb's copy, which holds only in-frame ones; the method was immunoSEQ multiplex PCR. The table lists around 120,000 clones, approximately 72% of them singletons. Trimming removed 4 bases at V and 6 bases at J, with 18 bases between. The germline gives CDR1 SGHAT, CDR2 FQNNGV. The CDR3 runs 15 residues. The rearrangement links TRBV11-2 to TRBJ1-1, with D possibly being TRBD1 (5 bases). The TCR comes from a man aged 55 to 70 in good health and CMV-seropositive. Specimen: PBMCs. CDR3 residues: CASSSRRGSQAEAFF. DNA of the CDR3: TGTGCCAGCAGCTCCCGGAGGGGCAGTCAGGCTGAAGCTTTCTTT.